This T cell receptor (beta chain) appears in the sequencing data of a study of spatial heterogeneity in lung cancer. About the study: Every unique TCR and UMI combination, on average, appeared more than ten times in raw reads.

There are a few counts of this clonotype. Every cDNA TCR molecule received its own unique molecular identifier. TCRdb called the 5' RACE reads again in MiXCR, with one record for every CDR3 protein. This sample has around 87,000 distinct CDR3 sequences, with less than 15% found just once. As to time point: sample taken at primary tumor resection. Samples were donated by 72 untreated early-stage non-small cell lung cancer patients. Unsorted whole RNA samples from tumor, nontumor lung or frozen PBMC were sequenced. This CDR3 is built from 15 residues. The V and J ends lost 8 bases and 7 bases respectively, with 21 bases between them. From germline, CDR1 is MDHEN and CDR2 SYDVKM.

The genes are TRBV28 and TRBJ2-1; TRBD2 might be the D (5 bases). The input for sequencing was PBMCs, taken at surgery. The TCR sequence derives from a male donor with early-stage non-small cell lung cancer. CDR3 region: CASRNEGIVENEQFF. The CDR3 coding sequence is TGTGCCAGCCGTAACGAGGGAATCGTTGAGAATGAGCAGTTCTTC.